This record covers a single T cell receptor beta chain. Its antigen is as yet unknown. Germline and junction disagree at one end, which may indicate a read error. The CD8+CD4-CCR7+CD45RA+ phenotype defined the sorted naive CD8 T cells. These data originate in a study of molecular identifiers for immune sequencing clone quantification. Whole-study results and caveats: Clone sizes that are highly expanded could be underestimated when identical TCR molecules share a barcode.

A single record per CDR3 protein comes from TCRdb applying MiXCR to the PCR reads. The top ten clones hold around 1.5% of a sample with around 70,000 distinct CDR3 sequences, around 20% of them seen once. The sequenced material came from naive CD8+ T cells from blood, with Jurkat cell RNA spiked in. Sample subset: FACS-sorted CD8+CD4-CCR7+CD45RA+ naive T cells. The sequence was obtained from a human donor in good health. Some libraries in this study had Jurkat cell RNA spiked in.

CDR3 coding DNA: TGCGCCAGCGGACTAGCGCAGAACGCCGGGGAGCTGTTTTTT. Translation gives CASGLAQNAGELFF. This chain uses TRBV4-3 with TRBJ2-2, with 9 bases matching TRBD2. This CDR3 spans 14 amino acids. Germline V CDR1 and CDR2: LGHNA, YSLEER.